This record covers a single T cell receptor beta chain. The antigen is unknown. TCRbeta library preparation incorporated unique molecular identifiers. TCRdb reprocessed the PCR reads with MiXCR, giving one entry per CDR3 protein. The table shows about 600,000 distinct CDR3 sequences, with roughly 24% occurring only once. The sample belongs to a study of T-cell reconstitution after alpha-beta-depleted transplantation in children. Germline V gene lookup returns CDR1 LNHNV and CDR2 YYDKDF (reference sequence). V lost 0 bases to trimming and J lost 2 bases, with 2 bases between them. CDR3 length: 13 amino acids. Study results and caveats: Roughly two months post-transplant, alpha-beta T cells reportedly originated from several hundred graft clones that had expanded. Newly made T cells mostly supplied T-cell counts and diversity one year after transplant. Some patients' high day-60 TCRbeta diversity was attributed to recipient cells surviving conditioning.

The clonotype was recovered from a boy in the first two years of life who had a stem cell transplant for acute myeloid leukemia, so the T cells may come from the graft donor. This rearrangement joins TRBV15 to TRBJ1-3; D gene uncertain. The specimen comprised PBMCs, mostly from graft donor cells, sampled 360 days after TCRalphabeta/CD19-depleted stem cell transplant. The CDR3 reads CATSRETGNTIYF. For the CDR3, the DNA is TGTGCCACCAGCAGAGAAACTGGAAACACCATATATTTT.